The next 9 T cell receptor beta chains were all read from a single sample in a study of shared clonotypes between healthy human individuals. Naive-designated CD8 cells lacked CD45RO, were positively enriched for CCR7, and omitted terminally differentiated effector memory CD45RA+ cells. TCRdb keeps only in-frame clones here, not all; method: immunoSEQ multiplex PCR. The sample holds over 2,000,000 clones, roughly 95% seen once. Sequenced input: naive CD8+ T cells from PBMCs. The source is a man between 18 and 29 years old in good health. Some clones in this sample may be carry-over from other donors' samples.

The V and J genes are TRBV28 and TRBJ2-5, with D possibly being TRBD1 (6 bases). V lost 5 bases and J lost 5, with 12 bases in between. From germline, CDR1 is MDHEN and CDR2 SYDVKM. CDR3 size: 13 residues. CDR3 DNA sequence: TGTGCCAGCAGTATCACAGGGCTGGAGACCCAGTACTTC. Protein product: CASSITGLETQYF.

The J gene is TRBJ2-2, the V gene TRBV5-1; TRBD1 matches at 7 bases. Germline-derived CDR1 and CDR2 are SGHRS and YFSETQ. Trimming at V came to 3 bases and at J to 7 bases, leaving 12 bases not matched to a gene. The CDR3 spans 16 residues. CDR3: CASSSPGTAKDGELFF. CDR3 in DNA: TGCGCCAGCAGCTCTCCAGGGACAGCAAAGGACGGGGAGCTGTTTTTT.

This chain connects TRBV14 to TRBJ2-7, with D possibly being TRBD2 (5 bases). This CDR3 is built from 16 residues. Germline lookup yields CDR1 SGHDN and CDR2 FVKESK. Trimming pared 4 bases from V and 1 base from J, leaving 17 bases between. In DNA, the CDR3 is TGTGCCAGCAGCCGGATTCAGGACTCAAGGTCCTACGAGCAGTACTTC. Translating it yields CASSRIQDSRSYEQYF.

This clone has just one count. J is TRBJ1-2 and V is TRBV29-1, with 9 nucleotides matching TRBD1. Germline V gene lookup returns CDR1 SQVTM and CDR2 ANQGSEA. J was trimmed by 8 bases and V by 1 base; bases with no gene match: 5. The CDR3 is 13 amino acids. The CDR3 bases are TGCAGCGTTGAAGCCCCACAGGGGGCGGGCTACACCTTC. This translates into CSVEAPQGAGYTF.

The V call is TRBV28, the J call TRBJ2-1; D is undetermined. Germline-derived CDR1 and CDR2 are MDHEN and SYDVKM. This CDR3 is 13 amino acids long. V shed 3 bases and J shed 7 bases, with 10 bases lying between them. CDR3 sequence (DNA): TGTGCCAGCAGTTTTTTCCTCAAGAATGAGCAGTTCTTC. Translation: CASSFFLKNEQFF.

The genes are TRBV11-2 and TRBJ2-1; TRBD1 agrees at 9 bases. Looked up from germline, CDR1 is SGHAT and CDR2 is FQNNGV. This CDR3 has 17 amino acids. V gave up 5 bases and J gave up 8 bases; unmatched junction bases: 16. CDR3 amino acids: CASSHMDRGPTIDEQFF. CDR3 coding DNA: TGTGCCAGCAGCCATATGGACAGGGGCCCTACTATCGATGAGCAGTTCTTC.

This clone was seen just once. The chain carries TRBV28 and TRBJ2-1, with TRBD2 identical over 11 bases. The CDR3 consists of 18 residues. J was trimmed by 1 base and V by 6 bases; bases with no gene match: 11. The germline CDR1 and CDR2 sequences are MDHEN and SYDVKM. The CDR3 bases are TGTGCCAGCAGGGTACTAGCGGGAGTTTTGGGTTCCTACAATGAGCAGTTCTTC. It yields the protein CASRVLAGVLGSYNEQFF.

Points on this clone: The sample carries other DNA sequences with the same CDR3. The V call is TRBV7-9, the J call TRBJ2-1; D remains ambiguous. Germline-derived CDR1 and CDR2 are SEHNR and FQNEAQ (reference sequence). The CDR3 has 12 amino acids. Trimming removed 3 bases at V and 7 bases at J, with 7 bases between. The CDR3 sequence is CASSFGDNEQFF. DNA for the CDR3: TGTGCCAGCAGCTTTGGAGATAATGAGCAGTTCTTC.

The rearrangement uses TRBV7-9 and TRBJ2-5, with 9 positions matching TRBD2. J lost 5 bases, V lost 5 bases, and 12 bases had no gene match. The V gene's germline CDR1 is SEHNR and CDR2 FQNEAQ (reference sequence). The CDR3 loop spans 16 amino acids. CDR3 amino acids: CASSQWVSGSGETQYF. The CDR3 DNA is TGTGCCAGCAGCCAGTGGGTTAGCGGGAGTGGGGAGACCCAGTACTTC.